This TCR beta chain was identified in a study of blood T cell repertoires in COVID-19. As handled by the study authors: Estimation of nucleated cell counts was performed using reference gene primer amplification. Sequencing used immunoSEQ multiplex PCR; TCRdb keeps in-frame clones, though not all of them. The D gene and trimming were derived from the DNA, and the V and J assignments and clone size from that table. In the table there are about 70,000 clones, about 81% of which are singletons. The TCR originated in an elderly man with acute or convalescent COVID-19. The sample comprised peripheral blood.

The chain's CDR3 is CASSYDREFYGYTF. For the CDR3, the DNA is TGTGCCAGCAGTTACGACAGGGAATTCTATGGCTACACCTTC. The rearrangement uses TRBV6-2 or TRBV6-3 and TRBJ1-2; 7 nucleotides line up with TRBD1. In germline, CDR1 is MNHEY, CDR2 SVGEGT. The junction had 4 bases not matched to a gene; V was cut back by 2 bases and J by 4 bases. The CDR3 runs to 14 residues.